One sample yielded the 11 T cell receptor beta chains listed below, sequenced in a study of T-cell memory formation after mild COVID-19. In TCRdb, the 5' RACE reads were re-called with MiXCR into one record per CDR3 protein. The sample holds more than 250,000 distinct CDR3 sequences, around 15% seen once. Source material: PBMCs or a T cell subset sorted from them (not recorded which). Receptor source: a man younger than 35 who had mild COVID-19 (a few samples of this study predate the infection). Cell type and time point are not known.

The chain links TRBV12-3 or TRBV12-4 to TRBJ2-1; D possibly corresponds to TRBD2 (6 bases). Trimming removed 1 base at V and 8 bases at J, with 9 bases between. The CDR3 is 13 residues long. The CDR3 DNA follows: TGTGCCAGCAGTTTAGGTTCGGGGGATGAGCAGTTCTTC. This gives the protein CASSLGSGDEQFF.

This chain uses TRBV28 with TRBJ2-7, with D tentatively TRBD1 (6 bases). The CDR3 covers 15 residues. The germline gives CDR1 MDHEN, CDR2 SYDVKM. Deletions cut 5 bases from V and 4 bases from J, with 18 bases between. The CDR3 DNA reads TGTGCCAGCAGTGAGCGGTACAGGGTTAGGTACGAGCAGTACGTC. Translation gives CASSERYRVRYEQYV.

The gene calls are TRBV5-1 and TRBJ2-3; 15 nucleotides match TRBD2. The CDR3 has 17 amino acids. Germline CDR1 SGHRS, CDR2 YFSETQ. Trimming removed 0 bases from V and 5 bases from J; junction bases left unmatched: 4. This chain's CDR3 is CASSLAMGLAGGDTQYF. For the CDR3, the DNA is TGCGCCAGCAGCTTGGCCATGGGACTAGCGGGGGGAGATACGCAGTATTTT.

The V gene is TRBV3-1, the J gene TRBJ2-5; 7 bases agree with TRBD2. With 0 bases clipped from V and 3 bases from J, the junction kept 10 bases outside the gene matches. The CDR3 contains 17 residues. Germline V gives CDR1 LGHDT, CDR2 YNNKEL (reference sequence). CDR3 in amino acids: CASSQDARFAGEETQYF. CDR3 nucleotide sequence: TGTGCCAGCAGCCAAGACGCAAGATTTGCGGGAGAAGAGACCCAGTACTTC.

The rearrangement uses TRBV19 and TRBJ2-5, with D unresolved. This CDR3 contains 12 residues. The germline V gene encodes CDR1 LNHDA and CDR2 SQIVND (reference sequence). Trimming pared 9 bases from V and 1 base from J, leaving 9 bases between. The CDR3 nucleotides are TGTGCCAGCCGCAGCCGCCAAGAGACCCAGTACTTC. Translated, it gives CASRSRQETQYF.

This chain joins TRBV28 and TRBJ1-1, with D uncertain. V was shortened by 3 bases and J by 6 bases, with 8 bases between the two germline ends. The CDR3 spans 12 residues. CDR1 is MDHEN, CDR2 SYDVKM, per germline. The CDR3 protein is CASSLFISEAFF. The DNA of the CDR3 is TGTGCCAGCAGTTTGTTTATTTCTGAAGCTTTCTTT.

This clonotype showed up just a few times. V gene TRBV5-1 combines with J gene TRBJ2-2; the D gene is possibly TRBD1 (6 bases). This CDR3 is 15 amino acids long. The V end lost 0 bases, the J end lost 3 bases, and 9 bases lay between the germline ends. CDR1 and CDR2 from the germline V gene are SGHRS and YFSETQ. The CDR3 region has the DNA TGCGCCAGCAGCTTGGTCGCAGGGGACACCGGGGAGCTGTTTTTT. Its protein is CASSLVAGDTGELFF.

This clonotype turned up a few times. This sequence joins TRBV6-5 and TRBJ2-7; TRBD2 is a possible D gene (5 bases). This CDR3 comprises 11 residues. V was pared by 8 bases and J by 7 bases, with 12 bases between. Germline V gene data show CDR1 as MNHEY and CDR2 as SVGAGI. CDR3: CASPDGGEQYF. The CDR3 region has the DNA TGTGCCAGCCCGGACGGCGGGGAGCAGTACTTC.

This clonotype was counted a few times. V and J are TRBV20-1 and TRBJ1-5; D is uncertain. Germline assignment: CDR1 DFQATT and CDR2 SNEGSKA (reference sequence). V lost 0 bases, J lost 4 bases, and 10 bases lay in between. The CDR3 runs 14 residues. In nucleotides, the CDR3 is TGCAGTGCTAGAGATCCGAGCAGGAATCAGCCCCAGCATTTT. Amino acids: CSARDPSRNQPQHF.

This clonotype was observed a few times. This sequence joins TRBV20-1 and TRBJ2-1, with 9 positions matching TRBD1. This CDR3 region has 17 residues. V dropped 3 bases and J dropped 0; count of bases not matched to a gene: 9. Germline V gene lookup returns CDR1 DFQATT and CDR2 SNEGSKA (reference sequence). CDR3 in amino acids: CSARPGTGTTSYNEQFF. The CDR3 DNA is TGCAGTGCTAGGCCGGGGACAGGGACGACCTCCTACAATGAGCAGTTCTTC.

CDR3: CASSEQNRGHEQYV. The DNA of the CDR3 is TGTGCCAGCAGTGAACAAAACAGGGGGCACGAGCAGTACGTC. This sequence joins TRBV2 and TRBJ2-7, with TRBD1 matching 9 bases. Germline V gives CDR1 SNHLY, CDR2 FYNNEI. With V trimmed by 2 bases and J by 5 bases, 4 bases remained unmatched. This CDR3 is built from 14 residues.